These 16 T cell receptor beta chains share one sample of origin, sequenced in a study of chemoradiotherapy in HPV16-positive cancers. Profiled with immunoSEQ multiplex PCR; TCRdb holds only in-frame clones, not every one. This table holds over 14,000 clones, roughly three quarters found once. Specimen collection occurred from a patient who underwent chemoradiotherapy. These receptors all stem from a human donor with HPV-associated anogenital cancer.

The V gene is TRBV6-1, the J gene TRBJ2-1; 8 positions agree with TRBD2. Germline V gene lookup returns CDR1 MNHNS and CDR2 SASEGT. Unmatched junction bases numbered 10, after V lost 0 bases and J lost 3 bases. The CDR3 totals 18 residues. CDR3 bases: TGTGCCAGCAGTGAAGCGCTAATAACGGGACTAGGCTACAATGAGCAGTTCTTC. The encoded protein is CASSEALITGLGYNEQFF.

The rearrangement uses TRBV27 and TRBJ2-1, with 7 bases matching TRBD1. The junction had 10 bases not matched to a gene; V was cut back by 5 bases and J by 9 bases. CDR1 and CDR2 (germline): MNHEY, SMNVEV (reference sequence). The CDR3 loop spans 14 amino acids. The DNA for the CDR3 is TGTGCCAGCAGTGCGACGGGACAGATTCCTGAGCAGTTCTTC. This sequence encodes CASSATGQIPEQFF.

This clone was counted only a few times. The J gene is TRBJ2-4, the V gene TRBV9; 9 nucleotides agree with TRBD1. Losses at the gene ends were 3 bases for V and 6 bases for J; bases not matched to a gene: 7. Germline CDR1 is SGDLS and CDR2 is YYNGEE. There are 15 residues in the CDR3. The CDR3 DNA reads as TGTGCCAGCAGCGCCATGACGGGACAGGGAAACATTCAGTACTTC. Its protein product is CASSAMTGQGNIQYF.

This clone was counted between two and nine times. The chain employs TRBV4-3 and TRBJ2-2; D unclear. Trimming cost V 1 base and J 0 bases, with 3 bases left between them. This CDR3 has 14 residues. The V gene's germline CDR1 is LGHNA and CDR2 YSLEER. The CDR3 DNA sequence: TGCGCCAGCAGCCAAGCGGCGAACACCGGGGAGCTGTTTTTT. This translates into CASSQAANTGELFF.

CDR3 amino acids: CASSYRTLGYTEAFF. As DNA, the CDR3 is TGTGCCAGCAGTTACCGAACATTGGGGTACACTGAAGCTTTCTTT. The chain uses TRBV6-5 and TRBJ1-1; D gene uncertain. Per germline, CDR1 MNHEY and CDR2 SVGAGI. The V end was cut by 2 bases, the J end by 3 bases, with 13 bases between. The CDR3 length is 15 residues.

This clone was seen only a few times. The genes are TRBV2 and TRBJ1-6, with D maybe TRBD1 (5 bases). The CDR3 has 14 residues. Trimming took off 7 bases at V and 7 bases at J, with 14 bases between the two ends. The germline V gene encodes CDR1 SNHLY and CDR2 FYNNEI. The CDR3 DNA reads TGTGCCAGCATTACCGGGGGAGGAAATTCACCCCTCCACTTT. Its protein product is CASITGGGNSPLHF.

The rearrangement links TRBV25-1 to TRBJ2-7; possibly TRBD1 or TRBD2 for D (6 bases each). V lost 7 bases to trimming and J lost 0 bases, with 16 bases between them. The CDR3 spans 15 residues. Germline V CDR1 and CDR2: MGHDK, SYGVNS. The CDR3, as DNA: TGTGCCAGCACAGGGTGGGGGGCAAGCTCCTACGAGCAGTACTTC. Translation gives CASTGWGASSYEQYF.

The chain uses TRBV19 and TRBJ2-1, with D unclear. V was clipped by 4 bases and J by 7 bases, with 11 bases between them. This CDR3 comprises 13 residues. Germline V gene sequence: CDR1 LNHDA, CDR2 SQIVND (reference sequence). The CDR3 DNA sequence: TGTGCCAGTAGTACTCAAAATGGTAATGAGCAGTTCTTC. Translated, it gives CASSTQNGNEQFF.

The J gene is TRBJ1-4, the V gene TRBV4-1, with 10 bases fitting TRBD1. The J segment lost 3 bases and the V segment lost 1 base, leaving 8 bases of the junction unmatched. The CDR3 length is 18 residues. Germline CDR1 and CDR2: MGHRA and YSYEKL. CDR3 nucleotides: TGCGCCAGCAGCCAAGTCTTGGACAGGGGGTTCTCTAATGAAAAACTGTTTTTT. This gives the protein CASSQVLDRGFSNEKLFF.

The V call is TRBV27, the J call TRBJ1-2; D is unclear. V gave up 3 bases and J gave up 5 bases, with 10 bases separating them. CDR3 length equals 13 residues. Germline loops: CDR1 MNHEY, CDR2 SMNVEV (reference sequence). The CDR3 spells CASSFTESYGYTF. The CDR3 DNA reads TGTGCCAGCAGTTTTACGGAATCTTATGGCTACACCTTC.

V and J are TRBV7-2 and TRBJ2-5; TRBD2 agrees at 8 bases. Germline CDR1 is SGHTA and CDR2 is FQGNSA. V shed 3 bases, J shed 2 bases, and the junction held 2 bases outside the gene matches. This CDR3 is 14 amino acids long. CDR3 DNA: TGTGCCAGCAGCTTCCAGCGGGGGCAAGAGACCCAGTACTTC. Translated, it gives CASSFQRGQETQYF.

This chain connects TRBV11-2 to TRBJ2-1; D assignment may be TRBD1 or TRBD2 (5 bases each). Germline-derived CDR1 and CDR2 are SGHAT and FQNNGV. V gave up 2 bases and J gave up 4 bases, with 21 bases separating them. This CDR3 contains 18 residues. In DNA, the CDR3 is TGTGCCAGCAGCTTATTACGGGCGGGCCGCTCAGGGTACAATGAGCAGTTCTTC. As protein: CASSLLRAGRSGYNEQFF. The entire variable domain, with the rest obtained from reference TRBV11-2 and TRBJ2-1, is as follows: EAGVAQSPRYKIIEKRQSVAFWCNPISGHATLYWYQQILGQGPKLLIQFQNNGVVDDSQLPKDRFSAERLKGVDSTLKIQPAKLEDSAVYLCASSLLRAGRSGYNEQFFGPGTRLTVL.

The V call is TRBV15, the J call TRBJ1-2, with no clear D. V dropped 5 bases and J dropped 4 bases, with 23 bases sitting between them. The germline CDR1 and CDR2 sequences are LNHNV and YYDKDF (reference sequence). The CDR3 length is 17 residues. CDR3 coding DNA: TGTGCCACCAGCCAGGTTGAAGGGTGTGGAAAGACCTATGGCTACACCTTC. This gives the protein CATSQVEGCGKTYGYTF.

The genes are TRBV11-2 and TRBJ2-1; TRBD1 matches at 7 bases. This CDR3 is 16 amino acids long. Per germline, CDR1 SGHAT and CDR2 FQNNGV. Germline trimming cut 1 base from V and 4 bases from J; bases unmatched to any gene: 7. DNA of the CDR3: TGTGCCAGCAGCTTAGGGCGACAGGGTTTGTACAATGAGCAGTTCTTC. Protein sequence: CASSLGRQGLYNEQFF.

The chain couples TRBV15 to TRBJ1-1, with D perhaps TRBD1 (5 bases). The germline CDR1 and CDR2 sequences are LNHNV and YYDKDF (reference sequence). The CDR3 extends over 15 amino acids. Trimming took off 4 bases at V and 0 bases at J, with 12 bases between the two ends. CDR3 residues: CATSTQDSLNTEAFF. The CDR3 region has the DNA TGTGCCACCAGCACTCAAGACAGCCTGAACACTGAAGCTTTCTTT. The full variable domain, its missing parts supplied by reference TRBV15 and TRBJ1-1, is DAMVIQNPRYQVTQFGKPVTLSCSQTLNHNVMYWYQQKSSQAPKLLFHYYDKDFNNEADTPDNFQSRRPNTSFCFLDIRSPGLGDTAMYLCATSTQDSLNTEAFFGQGTRLTVV.

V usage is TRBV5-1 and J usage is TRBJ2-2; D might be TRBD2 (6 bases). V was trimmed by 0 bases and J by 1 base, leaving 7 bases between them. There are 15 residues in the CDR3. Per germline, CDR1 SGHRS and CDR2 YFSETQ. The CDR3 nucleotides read TGCGCCAGCAGCTTGGTGGAGGGGAACACCGGGGAGCTGTTTTTT. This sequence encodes CASSLVEGNTGELFF. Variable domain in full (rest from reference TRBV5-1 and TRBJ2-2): KAGVTQTPRYLIKTRGQQVTLSCSPISGHRSVSWYQQTPGQGLQFLFEYFSETQRNKGNFPGRFSGRQFSNSRSEMNVSTLELGDSALYLCASSLVEGNTGELFFGEGSRLTVL.